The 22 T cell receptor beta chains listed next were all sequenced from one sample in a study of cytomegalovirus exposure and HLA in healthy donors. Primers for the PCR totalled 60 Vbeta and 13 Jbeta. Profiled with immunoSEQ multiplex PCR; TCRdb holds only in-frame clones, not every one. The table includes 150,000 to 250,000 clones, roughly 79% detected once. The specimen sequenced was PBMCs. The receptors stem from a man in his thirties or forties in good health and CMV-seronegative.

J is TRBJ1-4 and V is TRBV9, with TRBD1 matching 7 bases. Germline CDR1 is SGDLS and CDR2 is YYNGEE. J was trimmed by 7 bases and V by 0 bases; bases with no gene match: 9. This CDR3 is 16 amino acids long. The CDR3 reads CASSVAGRGVGEKLFF. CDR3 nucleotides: TGTGCCAGCAGCGTAGCCGGCAGGGGGGTTGGTGAAAAACTGTTTTTT.

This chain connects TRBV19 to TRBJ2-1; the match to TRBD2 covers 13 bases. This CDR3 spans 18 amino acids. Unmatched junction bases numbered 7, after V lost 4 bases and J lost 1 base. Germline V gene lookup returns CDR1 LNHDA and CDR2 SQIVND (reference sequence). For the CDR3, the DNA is TGTGCCAGTAGTACAGGGACTAGCGGGACTTCATCCTACAATGAGCAGTTCTTC. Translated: CASSTGTSGTSSYNEQFF.

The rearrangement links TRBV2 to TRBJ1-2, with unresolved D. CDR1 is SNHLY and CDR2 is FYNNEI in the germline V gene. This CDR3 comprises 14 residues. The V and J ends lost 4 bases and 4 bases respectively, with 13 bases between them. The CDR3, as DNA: TGTGCCAGCAGTGTAACTTCGGAGGGCTATGGCTACACCTTC. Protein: CASSVTSEGYGYTF.

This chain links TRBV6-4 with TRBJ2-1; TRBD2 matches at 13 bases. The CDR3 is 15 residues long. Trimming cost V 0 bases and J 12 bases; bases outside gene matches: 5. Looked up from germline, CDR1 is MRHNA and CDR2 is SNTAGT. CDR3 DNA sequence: TGTGCCAGCAGTGACTCTACTAGCGGGAGGGCCCGGCAGTTCTTC. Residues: CASSDSTSGRARQFF.

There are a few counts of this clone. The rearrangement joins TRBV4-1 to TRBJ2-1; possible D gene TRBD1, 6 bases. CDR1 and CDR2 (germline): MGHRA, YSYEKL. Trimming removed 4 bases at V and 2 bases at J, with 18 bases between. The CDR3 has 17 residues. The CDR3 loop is CASSLEMAGAAYNEQFF. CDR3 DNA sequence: TGCGCCAGCAGCCTCGAAATGGCAGGGGCAGCCTACAATGAGCAGTTCTTC.

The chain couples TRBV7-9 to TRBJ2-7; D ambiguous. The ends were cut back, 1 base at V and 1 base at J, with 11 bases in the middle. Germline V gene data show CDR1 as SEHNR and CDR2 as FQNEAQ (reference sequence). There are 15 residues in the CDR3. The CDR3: CASSLDGGGSYEQYF. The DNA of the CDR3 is TGTGCCAGCAGCTTAGACGGCGGTGGGTCCTACGAGCAGTACTTC.

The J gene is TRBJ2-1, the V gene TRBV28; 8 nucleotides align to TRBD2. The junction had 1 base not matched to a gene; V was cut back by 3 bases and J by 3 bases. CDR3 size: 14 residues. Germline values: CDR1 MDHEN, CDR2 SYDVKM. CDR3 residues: CASSFLAGYNEQFF. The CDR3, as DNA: TGTGCCAGCAGTTTTCTAGCGGGCTACAATGAGCAGTTCTTC.

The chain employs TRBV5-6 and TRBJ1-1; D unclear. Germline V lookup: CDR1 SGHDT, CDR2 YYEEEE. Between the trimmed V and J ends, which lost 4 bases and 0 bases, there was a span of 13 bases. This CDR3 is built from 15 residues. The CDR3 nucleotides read TGTGCCAGCAGCCTAAGACGGAGCATGAACACTGAAGCTTTCTTT. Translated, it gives CASSLRRSMNTEAFF.

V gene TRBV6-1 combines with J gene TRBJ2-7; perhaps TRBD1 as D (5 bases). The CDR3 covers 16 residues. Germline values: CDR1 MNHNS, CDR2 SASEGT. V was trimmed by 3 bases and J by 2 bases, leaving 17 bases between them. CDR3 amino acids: CASSDRRAGPTYEQYF. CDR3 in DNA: TGTGCCAGCAGTGACAGACGGGCAGGGCCGACCTACGAGCAGTACTTC.

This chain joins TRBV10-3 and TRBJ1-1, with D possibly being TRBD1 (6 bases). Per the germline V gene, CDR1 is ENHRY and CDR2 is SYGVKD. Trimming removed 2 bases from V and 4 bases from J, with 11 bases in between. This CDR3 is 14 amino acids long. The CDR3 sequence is CAISERGAGTEAFF. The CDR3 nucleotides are TGTGCCATCAGTGAGCGGGGGGCGGGCACTGAAGCTTTCTTT.

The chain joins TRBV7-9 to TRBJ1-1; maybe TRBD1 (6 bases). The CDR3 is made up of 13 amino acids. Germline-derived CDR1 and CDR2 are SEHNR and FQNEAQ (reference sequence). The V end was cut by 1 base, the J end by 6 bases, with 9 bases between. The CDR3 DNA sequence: TGTGCCAGCAGCTTAGACAGGGCACCTGAAGCTTTCTTT. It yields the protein CASSLDRAPEAFF.

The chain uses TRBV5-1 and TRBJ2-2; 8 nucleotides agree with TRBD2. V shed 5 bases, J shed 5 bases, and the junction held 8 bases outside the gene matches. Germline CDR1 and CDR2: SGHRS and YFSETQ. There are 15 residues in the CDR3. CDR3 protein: CASRAGGGATGELFF. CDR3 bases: TGCGCCAGCAGGGCCGGGGGGGGCGCAACCGGGGAGCTGTTTTTT.

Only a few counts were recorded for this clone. This chain's CDR3 is CSVSTGGTGELFF. The CDR3 nucleotides read TGCAGCGTATCCACAGGGGGAACCGGGGAGCTGTTTTTT. The V and J genes are TRBV29-1 and TRBJ2-2; 8 bases fit TRBD1. From germline, CDR1 is SQVTM and CDR2 ANQGSEA. Trimming removed 6 bases from V and 5 bases from J; junction bases left unmatched: 5. This CDR3 is 13 amino acids long.

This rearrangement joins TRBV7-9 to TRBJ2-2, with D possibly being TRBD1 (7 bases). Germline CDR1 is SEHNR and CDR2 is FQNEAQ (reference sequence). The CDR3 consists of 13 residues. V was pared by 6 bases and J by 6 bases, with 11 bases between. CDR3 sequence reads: CASSPRGAGELFF. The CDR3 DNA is TGTGCCAGCAGTCCCAGGGGGGCCGGGGAGCTGTTTTTT. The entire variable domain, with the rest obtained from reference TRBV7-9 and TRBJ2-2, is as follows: DTGVSQNPRHKITKRGQNVTFRCDPISEHNRLYWYRQTLGQGPEFLTYFQNEAQLEKSRLLSDRFSAERPKGSFSTLEIQRTEQGDSAMYLCASSPRGAGELFFGEGSRLTVL.

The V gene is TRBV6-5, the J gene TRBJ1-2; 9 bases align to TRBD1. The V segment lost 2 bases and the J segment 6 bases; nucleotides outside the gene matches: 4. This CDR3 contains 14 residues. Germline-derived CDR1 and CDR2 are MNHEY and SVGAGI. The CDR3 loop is CASSYGDRVDGYTF. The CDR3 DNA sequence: TGTGCCAGCAGTTACGGGGACAGGGTAGATGGCTACACCTTC.

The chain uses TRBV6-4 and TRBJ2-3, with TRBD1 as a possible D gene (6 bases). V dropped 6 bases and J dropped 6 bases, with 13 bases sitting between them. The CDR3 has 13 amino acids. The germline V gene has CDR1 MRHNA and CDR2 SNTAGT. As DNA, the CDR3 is TGTGCCAGCAGCCAGGGGTTGTACGATACGCAGTATTTT. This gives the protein CASSQGLYDTQYF.

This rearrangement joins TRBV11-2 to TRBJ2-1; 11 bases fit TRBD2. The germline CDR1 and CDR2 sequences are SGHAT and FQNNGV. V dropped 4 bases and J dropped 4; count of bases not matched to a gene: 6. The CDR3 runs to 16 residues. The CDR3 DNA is TGTGCCAGCAGCTCAGCCGGGACTAGCGGATACAATGAGCAGTTCTTC. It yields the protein CASSSAGTSGYNEQFF.

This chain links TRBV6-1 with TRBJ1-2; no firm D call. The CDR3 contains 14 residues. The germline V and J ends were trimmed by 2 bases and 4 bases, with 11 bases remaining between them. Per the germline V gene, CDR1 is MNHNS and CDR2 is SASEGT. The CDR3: CASSEKRSSYGYTF. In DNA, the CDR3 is TGTGCCAGCAGTGAAAAACGGAGCAGCTATGGCTACACCTTC.

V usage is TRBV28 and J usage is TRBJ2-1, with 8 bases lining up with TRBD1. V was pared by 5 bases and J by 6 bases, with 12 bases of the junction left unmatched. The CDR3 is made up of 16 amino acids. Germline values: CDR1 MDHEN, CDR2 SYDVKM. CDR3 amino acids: CASSPMGQAGINEQFF. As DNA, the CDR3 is TGTGCCAGCAGTCCTATGGGACAGGCGGGAATCAATGAGCAGTTCTTC.

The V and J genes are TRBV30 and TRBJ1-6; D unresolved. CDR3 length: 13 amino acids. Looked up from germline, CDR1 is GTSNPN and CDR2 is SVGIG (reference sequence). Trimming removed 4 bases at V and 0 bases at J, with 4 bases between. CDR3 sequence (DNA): TGTGCCTGGACCCGCTCCTATAATTCACCCCTCCACTTT. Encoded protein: CAWTRSYNSPLHF.

The CDR3 sequence is CASSLLQGAQNEAFF. The CDR3, as DNA: TGTGCCAGCAGTTTACTCCAGGGGGCTCAGAATGAAGCTTTCTTT. This rearrangement joins TRBV27 to TRBJ1-1, with 8 bases aligning to TRBD1. The CDR3 extends over 15 amino acids. V lost 2 bases, J lost 7 bases, and 9 bases stayed unmatched. Per germline, CDR1 MNHEY and CDR2 SMNVEV (reference sequence).

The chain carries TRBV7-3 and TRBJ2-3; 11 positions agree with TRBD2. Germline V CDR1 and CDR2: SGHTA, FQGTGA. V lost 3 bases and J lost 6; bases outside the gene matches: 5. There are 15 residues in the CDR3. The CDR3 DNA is TGTGCCAGCAGCTTCGTAGCGGGAGGGTGGGATACGCAGTATTTT. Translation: CASSFVAGGWDTQYF.